The present entry profiles one T cell receptor beta chain with its context. The sample is drawn from a study of blood T cell repertoires in COVID-19. Whole-study context: Italy, Spain and the United States were the sources of the convalescent and acute COVID-19 samples. The analysed material was cDNA or gDNA that came from T cells, B-cell-depleted T cells, or PBMCs.

Clones were read by immunoSEQ multiplex PCR, and TCRdb kept only the in-frame ones, dropping some. The table shows 150,000 to 200,000 clones, with about 74% occurring only once. The CDR3 runs to 13 residues. Losses at the gene ends were 2 bases for V and 6 bases for J; bases not matched to a gene: 2. Germline V gene data show CDR1 as MNHEY and CDR2 as SVGAGI. The chain carries TRBV6-5 and TRBJ1-2, with 8 bases fitting TRBD1. The specimen sequenced was peripheral blood. The sequence derives from a man aged 55 to 70 with acute or convalescent COVID-19. The CDR3 protein is CASSYHRGDGYTF. The CDR3 DNA follows: TGTGCCAGCAGTTACCACAGGGGGGATGGCTACACCTTC.